These T cell receptor beta chains were read from a single sample in a study of blood T cell repertoires in COVID-19. Clones were sequenced by immunoSEQ multiplex PCR, and TCRdb holds only the in-frame ones, with some missing. The sample yields around 40,000 clones, approximately 91% seen once. The source material was peripheral blood. The receptors shown here come from a man aged 50 or older with active COVID-19. Each CDR3 is given with its conserved first and last residue. D genes are given only for firm matches. Not every row has a clone size; where given, it reads once, few, many or a size class.

cdr3_length: 14
j_call: TRBJ1-1
d_call: NA
v_call: TRBV5-1
clone_size: NA
cdr3_nt: TGCGCCAGCAGCTTGGTGGGGGGATTCACTGAAGCTTTCTTT
cdr3_aa: CASSLVGGFTEAFF

cdr3_length: 12
j_call: TRBJ2-7
d_call: TRBD2
v_call: TRBV7-3
clone_size: once
cdr3_nt: TGTGCCAGCAGCTACGACGGGACTAGTCAGTACTTC
cdr3_aa: CASSYDGTSQYF

cdr3_length: 18
j_call: TRBJ1-1
d_call: TRBD1
v_call: TRBV24-1
clone_size: NA
cdr3_nt: TGTGCCACCAGTGAGAGAGGTGGGGCAGGGGGCGAGGACACTGAAGCTTTCTTT
cdr3_aa: CATSERGGAGGEDTEAFF

cdr3_length: 12
j_call: TRBJ1-1
d_call: NA
v_call: TRBV29-1
clone_size: NA
cdr3_nt: TGCAGCGGAAGTGCGGAGGGGACTGAAGCTTTCTTT
cdr3_aa: CSGSAEGTEAFF

cdr3_length: 15
j_call: TRBJ2-3
d_call: TRBD2
v_call: TRBV6-5
clone_size: NA
cdr3_nt: TGTGCCAGCAGTTTACTAGCGGGAGGCACAGATACGCAGTATTTT
cdr3_aa: CASSLLAGGTDTQYF

cdr3_length: 14
j_call: TRBJ1-3
d_call: NA
v_call: TRBV10-3
clone_size: NA
cdr3_nt: TGTGCCATACGGACAGTGAGCTCTGGAAACACCATATATTTT
cdr3_aa: CAIRTVSSGNTIYF

cdr3_length: 16
j_call: TRBJ1-5
d_call: NA
v_call: TRBV5-5
clone_size: NA
cdr3_nt: TGTGCCAGCAGCCCAGGCAGCGGACAGTCGATCAGCCCCCAGCATTTT
cdr3_aa: CASSPGSGQSISPQHF

cdr3_length: 15
j_call: TRBJ2-1
d_call: NA
v_call: TRBV19
clone_size: NA
cdr3_nt: TGTGCCAGTAGTACCGCGGGACTCCACTACAATGAGCAGTTCTTC
cdr3_aa: CASSTAGLHYNEQFF

cdr3_length: 14
j_call: TRBJ2-7
d_call: TRBD1
v_call: TRBV27
clone_size: NA
cdr3_nt: TGTGCCAGCAGTCCCCGGACAGGGGGGTACGAGCAGTACTTC
cdr3_aa: CASSPRTGGYEQYF

cdr3_length: 15
j_call: TRBJ2-7
d_call: NA
v_call: TRBV5-5
clone_size: once
cdr3_nt: TGTGCCAGCAGCTTGGGGGGCCATGCAGGGTGGGAGCAGTACTTC
cdr3_aa: CASSLGGHAGWEQYF

cdr3_length: 18
j_call: TRBJ2-2
d_call: TRBD2
v_call: TRBV7-9
clone_size: NA
cdr3_nt: TGTGCCAGCAGCCGCGGACTAGCGGGAGGGCCTCGCCCCGGGGAGCTGTTTTTT
cdr3_aa: CASSRGLAGGPRPGELFF

cdr3_length: 15
j_call: TRBJ2-7
d_call: NA
v_call: TRBV7-8
clone_size: NA
cdr3_nt: TGTGCCAGCAGCTCGAGGGACTCCATCCTCTACGAGCAGTACTTC
cdr3_aa: CASSSRDSILYEQYF

cdr3_length: 15
j_call: TRBJ2-2
d_call: NA
v_call: TRBV27
clone_size: NA
cdr3_nt: TGTGCCAGCAGTTTGGAGGGACCGTGGCGTGGGGAGCTGTTTTTT
cdr3_aa: CASSLEGPWRGELFF

cdr3_length: 11
j_call: TRBJ2-7
d_call: TRBD1
v_call: TRBV20-1
clone_size: NA
cdr3_nt: TGCAGTGCCACAGGGGGCGGCGAGCAGTACTTC
cdr3_aa: CSATGGGEQYF

cdr3_length: 12
j_call: TRBJ2-7
d_call: NA
v_call: TRBV10-3
clone_size: NA
cdr3_nt: TGTGCCATCAGTGAGCCGACAGGTGGGGTGTACTTC
cdr3_aa: CAISEPTGGVYF

cdr3_length: 15
j_call: TRBJ2-2
d_call: NA
v_call: TRBV11-1
clone_size: NA
cdr3_nt: TGTGCCAGCGCTATCCGGGACTCTCACACCGGGGAGCTGTTTTTT
cdr3_aa: CASAIRDSHTGELFF

cdr3_length: 12
j_call: TRBJ1-2
d_call: NA
v_call: TRBV6-4
clone_size: NA
cdr3_nt: TGTGCCAGCAGTGGGGAGTTCGGGGGCTACACCTTC
cdr3_aa: CASSGEFGGYTF

cdr3_length: 16
j_call: TRBJ2-7
d_call: TRBD2
v_call: TRBV4-3
clone_size: NA
cdr3_nt: TGCGCCAGCAGCCAAGGGGCGGGAGTCCCCTCCTACGAGCAGTACTTC
cdr3_aa: CASSQGAGVPSYEQYF

cdr3_length: 14
j_call: TRBJ2-7
d_call: TRBD2
v_call: TRBV18
clone_size: NA
cdr3_nt: TGTGCCAGCTCCCAAAGCGGGAGTAACCACGAGCAGTACTTC
cdr3_aa: CASSQSGSNHEQYF

cdr3_length: 12
j_call: TRBJ2-2
d_call: NA
v_call: TRBV5-1
clone_size: NA
cdr3_nt: TGCGCCAGCAGCTCGGACACCGGGGAGCTGTTTTTT
cdr3_aa: CASSSDTGELFF

cdr3_length: 12
j_call: TRBJ1-1
d_call: TRBD1
v_call: TRBV29-1
clone_size: NA
cdr3_nt: TGCAGCGTTGAAGGGGACAGGACTGAAGCTTTCTTT
cdr3_aa: CSVEGDRTEAFF

cdr3_length: 14
j_call: TRBJ1-2
d_call: TRBD1
v_call: TRBV18
clone_size: NA
cdr3_nt: TGTGCCAGCTCACCACAGGGGGCGAACTATGGCTACACCTTC
cdr3_aa: CASSPQGANYGYTF

cdr3_length: 13
j_call: TRBJ2-5
d_call: NA
v_call: TRBV11-3
clone_size: NA
cdr3_nt: TGTGCCAGCAGCTTAGTGGGGGGGGCCCCCCAGTACTTC
cdr3_aa: CASSLVGGAPQYF

cdr3_length: 12
j_call: TRBJ1-4
d_call: TRBD1
v_call: TRBV7-9
clone_size: few
cdr3_nt: TGTGCCAGCAGCCAAGGGTCGGGACAGATGTTTTTT
cdr3_aa: CASSQGSGQMFF

cdr3_length: 15
j_call: TRBJ2-5
d_call: NA
v_call: TRBV9
clone_size: NA
cdr3_nt: TGTGCCAGCAGCGTAGGAGCTAGCGCGCAAGAGACCCAGTACTTC
cdr3_aa: CASSVGASAQETQYF

cdr3_length: 14
j_call: TRBJ2-7
d_call: TRBD1
v_call: TRBV7-2
clone_size: NA
cdr3_nt: TGTGCCAGCAGCTCAGCGACAGGGCCCTACGAGCAGTACTTC
cdr3_aa: CASSSATGPYEQYF

cdr3_length: 15
j_call: TRBJ1-4
d_call: TRBD1
v_call: TRBV7-2
clone_size: NA
cdr3_nt: TGTGCCAGCAGCTTAAGACAGGGGGTGGACGAAAAACTGTTTTTT
cdr3_aa: CASSLRQGVDEKLFF

cdr3_length: 13
j_call: TRBJ2-4
d_call: NA
v_call: TRBV19
clone_size: few
cdr3_nt: TGTGCCAGTAGTACTAGGGACTCTGGGTATTGGTACTTC
cdr3_aa: CASSTRDSGYWYF

cdr3_length: 16
j_call: TRBJ2-3
d_call: TRBD2
v_call: TRBV18
clone_size: NA
cdr3_nt: TGTGCCAGCTCACCAGGGAGCGGGAGGACGGCAGATACGCAGTATTTT
cdr3_aa: CASSPGSGRTADTQYF

cdr3_length: 18
j_call: TRBJ2-7
d_call: TRBD2
v_call: TRBV5-4
clone_size: NA
cdr3_nt: TGTGCCAGCAGCCCCGGGGGGGCCCCGGGACTAGCCTCCTACGAGCAGTACTTC
cdr3_aa: CASSPGGAPGLASYEQYF

cdr3_length: 15
j_call: TRBJ2-7
d_call: NA
v_call: TRBV7-2
clone_size: NA
cdr3_nt: TGTGCCAGCAGCTCCCAAACGGGACAACCATACGAGCAGTACTTC
cdr3_aa: CASSSQTGQPYEQYF

cdr3_length: 16
j_call: TRBJ2-7
d_call: TRBD2
v_call: TRBV28
clone_size: NA
cdr3_nt: TGTGCCAGCAGTTCTACTCCGGGACTAGCCGGCTACGAGCAGTACTTC
cdr3_aa: CASSSTPGLAGYEQYF

cdr3_length: 16
j_call: TRBJ2-1
d_call: NA
v_call: TRBV11-2
clone_size: NA
cdr3_nt: TGTGCCAGCAGCCAGCGGAGGGACGGGATAGCGTATGAGCAGTTCTTC
cdr3_aa: CASSQRRDGIAYEQFF

cdr3_length: 11
j_call: TRBJ2-7
d_call: NA
v_call: TRBV28
clone_size: NA
cdr3_nt: TGTGCCAGCAGCTTTTCCTACGAGCAGTACTTC
cdr3_aa: CASSFSYEQYF

cdr3_length: 15
j_call: TRBJ2-3
d_call: TRBD2
v_call: TRBV7-9
clone_size: NA
cdr3_nt: TGTGCCAGCAGCTTAGGGCAAACTAGCGCAGATACGCAGTATTTT
cdr3_aa: CASSLGQTSADTQYF

cdr3_length: 15
j_call: TRBJ2-7
d_call: TRBD2
v_call: TRBV4-3
clone_size: NA
cdr3_nt: TGCGCCAGCAGCCAAGATCGCGGGACTATCTACGAGCAGTACTTC
cdr3_aa: CASSQDRGTIYEQYF

cdr3_length: 14
j_call: TRBJ2-7
d_call: TRBD2
v_call: TRBV30
clone_size: NA
cdr3_nt: TGTGCCTCGTCGGAGACTAGCATCGGCTACGAGCAGTACTTC
cdr3_aa: CASSETSIGYEQYF

cdr3_length: 12
j_call: TRBJ2-7
d_call: TRBD1
v_call: TRBV29-1
clone_size: NA
cdr3_nt: TGCAGCGTGCCGGGACAGGGGTACGAGCAGTACTTC
cdr3_aa: CSVPGQGYEQYF

cdr3_length: 16
j_call: TRBJ1-5
d_call: TRBD1
v_call: TRBV4-3
clone_size: NA
cdr3_nt: TGCGCCAGCAGCCAAGATTACGACAGGGTAGGACAGCCCCAGCATTTT
cdr3_aa: CASSQDYDRVGQPQHF

cdr3_length: 16
j_call: TRBJ1-2
d_call: TRBD1
v_call: TRBV5-4
clone_size: NA
cdr3_nt: TGTGCCAGCAGCGCTCCGGGACAGGGAAGTTATAATGGCTACACCTTC
cdr3_aa: CASSAPGQGSYNGYTF

cdr3_length: 12
j_call: TRBJ2-7
d_call: NA
v_call: TRBV6-2/TRBV6-3
clone_size: NA
cdr3_nt: TGTGCCAGCAGTGATTCAGGGGACGAGCAGTACTTC
cdr3_aa: CASSDSGDEQYF

cdr3_length: 15
j_call: TRBJ2-3
d_call: NA
v_call: TRBV24-1
clone_size: NA
cdr3_nt: TGTGCCACCAGTGATCGATCCCGACTCGCTAATACGCAGTATTTT
cdr3_aa: CATSDRSRLANTQYF

cdr3_length: 14
j_call: TRBJ2-5
d_call: TRBD1
v_call: TRBV2
clone_size: NA
cdr3_nt: TGTGCCAGCAGAGGACAGGGGGGAGGAGAGACCCAGTACTTC
cdr3_aa: CASRGQGGGETQYF

cdr3_length: 12
j_call: TRBJ2-1
d_call: NA
v_call: TRBV28
clone_size: NA
cdr3_nt: TGTGCCAGCAGTTCCCTTTACAATGAGCAGTTCTTC
cdr3_aa: CASSSLYNEQFF

cdr3_length: 15
j_call: TRBJ2-3
d_call: NA
v_call: TRBV27
clone_size: NA
cdr3_nt: TGTGCCAGCAGTTCAAAGGGGCATAACACAGATACGCAGTATTTT
cdr3_aa: CASSSKGHNTDTQYF

cdr3_length: 10
j_call: TRBJ1-1
d_call: NA
v_call: TRBV29-1
clone_size: NA
cdr3_nt: TGCGTGGGGGGTGATACTGAAGCTTTCTTT
cdr3_aa: CVGGDTEAFF

cdr3_length: 14
j_call: TRBJ2-7
d_call: TRBD2
v_call: TRBV6-5
clone_size: NA
cdr3_nt: TGTGCCAGCAGCCGGGACTACCTAACCTACGAGCAGTACTTC
cdr3_aa: CASSRDYLTYEQYF

cdr3_length: 11
j_call: TRBJ2-5
d_call: NA
v_call: TRBV30
clone_size: NA
cdr3_nt: TGTGCCTGGACTCCCCAAGAGACCCAGTACTTC
cdr3_aa: CAWTPQETQYF